This T cell receptor beta chain derives from a study of cytomegalovirus exposure and HLA in healthy donors. Study-level background: An analysis done earlier identified fewer than 140 million unique TCR beta sequences from about 179 million T cells. Study results and limitations: It was only CMV serostatus that was available as immune exposure information.

The PCR had 60 Vbeta and 13 Jbeta primers. TCRdb keeps only in-frame clones here, not all; method: immunoSEQ multiplex PCR. The table includes over 150,000 clones, about two thirds detected once. V shed 0 bases and J shed 4 bases, with 7 bases lying between them. The CDR3 contains 13 residues. Germline-derived CDR1 and CDR2 are GTSNPN and SVGIG (reference sequence). Concerning this clone itself: Its cognate antigen is unknown.

This TCR was recovered from a woman in her late teens or twenties in good health and CMV-seropositive. Sequencing was carried out using PBMCs. V is TRBV30 and J is TRBJ2-1; tentative D call: TRBD1 (6 bases). CDR3 nucleotides: TGTGCCTGGAGTGTAGACAGGTACAATGAGCAGTTCTTC. This sequence encodes CAWSVDRYNEQFF.